This entry features one T cell receptor (beta chain) sequence. In its sample, this clone was seen a few times. The target of this receptor is not known. No base quality values were provided; no much bigger clone lies one nucleotide off. Inclusion was restricted to participants for whom at least one PBMC sample before ART initiation and at least two post-ART samples were available. Treatment was received in the United States of America by all participants with HIV. Before DNA extraction, cryopreserved samples of about 0.9-11 million PBMC were thawed and then washed. At the time of the earliest PBMC sample, participants with HIV were aged between roughly 20 and 54 years. PBMC samples were contributed by each participant from 1-4 timepoints before ART initiation and 2-8 timepoints after ART initiation, with a median of 7 samples. Serial HIV viral load, CD4+ T-cell count, ART history and demographic data were obtained for every participant. Genomic DNA was extracted from unsorted PBMC with a Qiagen kit on a QIAcube, with processing performed in batches of 12 samples.

The CDR3 covers 15 residues, taking in both the cysteine and the phenylalanine. Only the CDR3 part of the read is kept: 45 bases, read in frame from the first base. Deletion took 0 bases off V and 6 bases off J, with a span of 12 bases between the germline ends. Reading the germline V gene gives CDR1 LGHNA and CDR2 YNFKEQ. The immunoSEQ hsTCRB v3.0 assay was used at survey level resolution for TRB variable region sequencing. A depth of roughly 40,000-50,000 T-cell genomes per sample was targeted for TRB sequencing. An Illumina MiSeq with a v3 150-cycle kit was used to sequence the pooled TRB libraries. Per the source publication's procedure: Repertoire analysis was run in R within a reproducible Nextflow workflow that covered QC, data transformation and analysis. LymphoSeq2, an R package for exploring AIRR-Seq data, was used to implement custom analyses. A handful of samples that yielded fewer than 5000 total TRB sequences were excluded, so that around 190 HIV repertoires were analyzed. Among the 180 or so HIV repertoires that were kept, under 60 were collected before ART initiation and about 130 were collected after ART initiation. Repertoires were downsampled to 5000 TRB nucleotide sequences, with summary statistics averaged over 100 downsampling iterations. Only TRB sequences with CDR3 regions of at least seven amino acids were retained for analysis. Two measures captured diversity: a Shannon entropy-derived clonality score and the Gini coefficient. In repertoire networks, the top 5000 CDR3 amino acid sequences were linked whenever an edit distance of one separated two sequences. For TRB CDR3 amino acid sequences, antigen specificity groups and MHC restriction were predicted with GLIPH2. To flag known associations with CMV, EBV, HIV or tissue antigens, CDR3 amino acid sequences were compared against VDJdb and McPAS-TCR. Pre-ART, post-ART and control groups were compared with Wilcoxon signed-rank tests and Holm-Bonferroni correction. TCRdb provides this immuneACCESS table in a form limited to in-frame rearrangements. Some clones are lacking; in checked studies, under half of them reflect an unresolved V gene, and why the rest are absent is not known. That table furnishes V, J and clone size, whereas the DNA furnished D and trimming. A total of fewer than 40,000 clones appear in this sample, 70% to 80% of them only once. About 3.2% of the sample is in the top ten clones.

These data originate in a study of long-term antiretroviral therapy in people with HIV (dated by TCRdb to between 2021 and 2022). A note on the overall study: The earliest samples were collected approximately a decade before the 2015 WHO recommendation for immediate ART, a period when ART was typically delayed until CD4 counts fell. Whether ART initiation and durable HIV suppression were associated with changes in peripheral blood TRB repertoire composition and diversity was tested in a retrospective serial study. A total of roughly 180 cryopreserved PBMC samples were contributed to the cohort by 30 adults with confirmed HIV infection, with samples collected serially over a mean of approximately six years (range 1-12). About 35% of the 30 participants with HIV were female. No cross-contamination during QIAcube processing was shown when test extractions of a monoclonal T-cell line were performed alongside approximately 32 polyclonal samples.

Broader findings and caveats from the paper: Samples dated from the mid-2000s to the late 2010s, and the ART regimens used may be less effective than current ones. No data were available on ART adherence, viral resistance or therapy changes, limiting inferences about post-ART repertoire changes. Expanded TRB clones identified before ART initiation dominated the repertoire at all time points, although this dominance fluctuated and declined in many PLHIV after ART. Since PBMC availability was limited, sequencing covered only the TCR beta chain, with no alpha chain pairing. Compared with controls, HIV repertoires had narrower CDR3 length ranges, and the network structure pointed to an antigen-experienced repertoire that shifted only slightly toward naive after ART. Because pre-ART samples had limited cell numbers, unsorted PBMC were profiled rather than sorted CD4+ and CD8+ T cells. Starting ART was linked to a significant rise in TRB diversity, yet even after long-term ART the diversity remained significantly lower than in transplant donor controls.

The specimen was unsorted PBMCs, collected 1.9 years after starting antiretroviral therapy. The sequence joins TRBV4-2 to TRBJ2-1, with no reliable assignment of the D segment. The TCR comes from a man aged 18 to 29 with HIV. The DNA is TGTGCCAGCAGCCAAGATGCGGCATTTATCAATGAGCAGTTCTTC. Its protein is CASSQDAAFINEQFF.